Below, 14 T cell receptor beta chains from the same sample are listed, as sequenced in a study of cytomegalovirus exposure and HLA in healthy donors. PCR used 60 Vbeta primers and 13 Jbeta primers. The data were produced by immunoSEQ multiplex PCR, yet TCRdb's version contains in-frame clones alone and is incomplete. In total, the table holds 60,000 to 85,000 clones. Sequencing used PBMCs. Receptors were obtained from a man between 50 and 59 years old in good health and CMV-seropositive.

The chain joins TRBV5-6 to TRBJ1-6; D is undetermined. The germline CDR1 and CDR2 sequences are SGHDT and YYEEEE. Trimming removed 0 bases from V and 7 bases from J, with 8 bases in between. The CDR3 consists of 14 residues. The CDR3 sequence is CASSLVGPNSPLHF. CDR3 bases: TGTGCCAGCAGCTTGGTGGGCCCAAATTCACCCCTCCACTTT. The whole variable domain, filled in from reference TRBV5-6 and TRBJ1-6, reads DAGVTQSPTHLIKTRGQQVTLRCSPKSGHDTVSWYQQALGQGPQFIFQYYEEEERQRGNFPDRFSGHQFPNYSSELNVNALLLGDSALYLCASSLVGPNSPLHFGNGTRLTVT.

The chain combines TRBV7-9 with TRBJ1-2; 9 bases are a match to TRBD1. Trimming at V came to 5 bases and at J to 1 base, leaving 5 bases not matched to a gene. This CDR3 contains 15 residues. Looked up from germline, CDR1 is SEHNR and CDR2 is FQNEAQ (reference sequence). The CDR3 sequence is CASSHGQGSNYGYTF. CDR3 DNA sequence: TGTGCCAGCAGCCATGGACAGGGGAGTAACTATGGCTACACCTTC.

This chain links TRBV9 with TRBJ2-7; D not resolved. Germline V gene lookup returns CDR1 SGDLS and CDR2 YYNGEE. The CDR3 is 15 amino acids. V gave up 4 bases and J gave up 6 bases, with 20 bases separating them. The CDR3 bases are TGTGCCAGCAGCACAACAGTATCCCACGTCTCCGAGCAGTACTTC. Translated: CASSTTVSHVSEQYF.

The CDR3 spells CAITSGSYEQYF. The CDR3 DNA follows: TGTGCCATAACTAGCGGGAGCTACGAGCAGTACTTC. The gene calls are TRBV10-3 and TRBJ2-7; TRBD2 matches 11 bases. The CDR3 length is 12 residues. V shed 9 bases and J 3 bases; nucleotides not matched to a gene: 1. The V gene's germline CDR1 is ENHRY and CDR2 SYGVKD.

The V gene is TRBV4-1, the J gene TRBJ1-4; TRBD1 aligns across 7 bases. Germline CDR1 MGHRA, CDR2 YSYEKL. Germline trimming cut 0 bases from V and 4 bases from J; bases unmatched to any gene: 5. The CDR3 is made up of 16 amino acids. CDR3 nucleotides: TGCGCCAGCAGCCAAGATGACAGGGCCCTTAATGAAAAACTGTTTTTT. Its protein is CASSQDDRALNEKLFF.

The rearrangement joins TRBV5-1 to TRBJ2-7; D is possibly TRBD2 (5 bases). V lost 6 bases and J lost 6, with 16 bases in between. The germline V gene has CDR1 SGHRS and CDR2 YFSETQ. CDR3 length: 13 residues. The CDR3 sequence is CASTPRAGREQYF. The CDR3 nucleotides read TGCGCCAGCACCCCTCGGGCGGGCCGCGAGCAGTACTTC.

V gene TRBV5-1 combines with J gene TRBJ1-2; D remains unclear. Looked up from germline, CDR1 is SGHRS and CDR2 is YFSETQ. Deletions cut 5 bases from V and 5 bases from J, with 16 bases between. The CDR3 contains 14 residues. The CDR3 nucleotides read TGCGCCAGCAGAGAGGGAGCCGGCCGGTATGGCTACACCTTC. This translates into CASREGAGRYGYTF. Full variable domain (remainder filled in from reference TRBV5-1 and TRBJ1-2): KAGVTQTPRYLIKTRGQQVTLSCSPISGHRSVSWYQQTPGQGLQFLFEYFSETQRNKGNFPGRFSGRQFSNSRSEMNVSTLELGDSALYLCASREGAGRYGYTFGSGTRLTVV.

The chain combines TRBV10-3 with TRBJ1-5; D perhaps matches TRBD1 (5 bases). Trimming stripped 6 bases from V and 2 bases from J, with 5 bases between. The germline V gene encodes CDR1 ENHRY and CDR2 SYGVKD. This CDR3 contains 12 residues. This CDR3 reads CAIRTGNQPQHF. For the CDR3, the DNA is TGTGCCATCAGGACAGGCAATCAGCCCCAGCATTTT.

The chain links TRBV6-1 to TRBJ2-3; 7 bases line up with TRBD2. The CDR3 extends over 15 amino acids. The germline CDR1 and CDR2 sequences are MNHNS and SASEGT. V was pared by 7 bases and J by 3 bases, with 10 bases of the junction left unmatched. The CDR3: CASTQGREETDTQYF. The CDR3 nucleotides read TGTGCCAGCACCCAAGGGAGGGAAGAGACAGATACGCAGTATTTT.

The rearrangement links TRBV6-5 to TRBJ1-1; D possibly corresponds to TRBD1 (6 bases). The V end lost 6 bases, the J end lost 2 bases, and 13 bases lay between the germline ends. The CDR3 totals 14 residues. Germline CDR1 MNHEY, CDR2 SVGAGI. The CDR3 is CASRPRTANTEAFF. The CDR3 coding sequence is TGTGCCAGCAGACCTAGGACAGCCAACACTGAAGCTTTCTTT.

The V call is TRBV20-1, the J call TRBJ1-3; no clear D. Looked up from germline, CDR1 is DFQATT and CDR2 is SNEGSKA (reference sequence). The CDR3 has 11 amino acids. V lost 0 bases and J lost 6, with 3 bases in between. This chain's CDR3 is CSARDQNTIYF. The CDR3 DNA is TGCAGTGCTAGAGACCAAAACACCATATATTTT.

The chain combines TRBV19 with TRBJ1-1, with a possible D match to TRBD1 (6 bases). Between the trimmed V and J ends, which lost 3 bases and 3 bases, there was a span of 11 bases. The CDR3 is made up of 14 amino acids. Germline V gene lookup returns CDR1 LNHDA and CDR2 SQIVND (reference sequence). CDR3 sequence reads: CASSMDSWHTEAFF. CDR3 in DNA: TGTGCCAGTAGTATGGACAGCTGGCACACTGAAGCTTTCTTT.

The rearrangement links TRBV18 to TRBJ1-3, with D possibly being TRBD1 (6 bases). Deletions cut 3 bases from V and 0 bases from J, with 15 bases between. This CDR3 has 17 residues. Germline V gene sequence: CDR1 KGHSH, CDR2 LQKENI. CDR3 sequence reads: CASSPLRDISSGNTIYF. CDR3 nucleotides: TGTGCCAGCTCACCTCTTAGGGACATCAGCTCTGGAAACACCATATATTTT.

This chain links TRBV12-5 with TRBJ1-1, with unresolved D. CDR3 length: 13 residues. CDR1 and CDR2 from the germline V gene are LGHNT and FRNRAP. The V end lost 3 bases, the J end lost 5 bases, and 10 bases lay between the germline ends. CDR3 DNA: TGTGCTAGTGGTTTCGCGGGTGGGACTGAAGCTTTCTTT. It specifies CASGFAGGTEAFF.